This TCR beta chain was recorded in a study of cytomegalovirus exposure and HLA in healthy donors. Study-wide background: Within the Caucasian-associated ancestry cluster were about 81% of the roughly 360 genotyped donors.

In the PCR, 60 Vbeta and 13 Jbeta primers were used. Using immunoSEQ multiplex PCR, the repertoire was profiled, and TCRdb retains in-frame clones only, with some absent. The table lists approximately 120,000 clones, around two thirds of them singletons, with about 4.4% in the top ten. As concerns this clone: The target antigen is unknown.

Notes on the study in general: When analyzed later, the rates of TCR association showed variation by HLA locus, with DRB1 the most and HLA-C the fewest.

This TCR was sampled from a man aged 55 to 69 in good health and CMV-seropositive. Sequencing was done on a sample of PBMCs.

This CDR3 reads CAWSVDSRGGYEQYF. CDR3 coding DNA: TGTGCCTGGAGTGTAGACAGCCGGGGGGGGTACGAGCAGTACTTC. The rearrangement joins TRBV30 to TRBJ2-5; 8 bases map to TRBD2. The J call is in doubt because the DNA end fits TRBJ2-7 better. This CDR3 is 15 amino acids long. Germline assignment: CDR1 GTSNPN and CDR2 SVGIG (reference sequence).